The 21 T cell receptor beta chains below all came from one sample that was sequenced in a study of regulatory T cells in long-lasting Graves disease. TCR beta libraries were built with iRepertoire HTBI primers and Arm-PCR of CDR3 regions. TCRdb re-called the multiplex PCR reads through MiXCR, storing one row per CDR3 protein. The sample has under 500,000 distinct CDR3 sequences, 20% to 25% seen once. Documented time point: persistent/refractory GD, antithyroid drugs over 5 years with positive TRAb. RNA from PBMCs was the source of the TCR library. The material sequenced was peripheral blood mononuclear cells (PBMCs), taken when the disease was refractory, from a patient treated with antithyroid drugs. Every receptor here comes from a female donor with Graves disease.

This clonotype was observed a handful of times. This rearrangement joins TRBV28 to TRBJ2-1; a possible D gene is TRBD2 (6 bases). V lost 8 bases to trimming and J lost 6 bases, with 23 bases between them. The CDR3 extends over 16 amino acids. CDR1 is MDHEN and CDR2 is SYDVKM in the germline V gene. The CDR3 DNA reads TGTGCCAGCCCCCCCCTGACGACTAGTCCCTCCAATGAGCAGTTCTTC. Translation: CASPPLTTSPSNEQFF. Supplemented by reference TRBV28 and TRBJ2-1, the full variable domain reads DVKVTQSSRYLVKRTGEKVFLECVQDMDHENMFWYRQDPGLGLRLIYFSYDVKMKEKGDIPEGYSVSREKKERFSLILESASTNQTSMYLCASPPLTTSPSNEQFFGPGTRLTVL.

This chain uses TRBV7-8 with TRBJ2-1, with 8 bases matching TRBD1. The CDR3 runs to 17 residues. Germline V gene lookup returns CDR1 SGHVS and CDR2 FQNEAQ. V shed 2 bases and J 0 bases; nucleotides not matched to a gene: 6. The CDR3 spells CASSLKGQVSSYNEQFF. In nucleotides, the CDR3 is TGTGCCAGCAGCTTAAAGGGACAGGTATCCTCCTACAATGAGCAGTTCTTC. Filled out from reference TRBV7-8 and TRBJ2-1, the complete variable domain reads GAGVSQSPRYKVAKRGQDVALRCDPISGHVSLFWYQQALGQGPEFLTYFQNEAQLDKSGLPSDRFFAERPEGSVSTLKIQRTQQEDSAVYLCASSLKGQVSSYNEQFFGPGTRLTVL.

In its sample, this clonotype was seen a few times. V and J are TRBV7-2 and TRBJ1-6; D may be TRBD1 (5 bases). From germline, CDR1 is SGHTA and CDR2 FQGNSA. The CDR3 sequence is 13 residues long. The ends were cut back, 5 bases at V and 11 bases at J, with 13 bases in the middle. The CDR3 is CASSLSGGPPLHF. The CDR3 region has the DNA TGTGCCAGCAGCCTAAGCGGGGGTCCACCCCTCCACTTT.

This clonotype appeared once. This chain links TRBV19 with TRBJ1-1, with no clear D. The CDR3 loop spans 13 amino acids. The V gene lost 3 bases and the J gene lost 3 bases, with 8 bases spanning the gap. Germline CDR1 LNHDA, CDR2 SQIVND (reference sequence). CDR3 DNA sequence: TGTGCCAGTAGTATTTGGGAAGACACTGAAGCTTTCTTT. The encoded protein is CASSIWEDTEAFF.

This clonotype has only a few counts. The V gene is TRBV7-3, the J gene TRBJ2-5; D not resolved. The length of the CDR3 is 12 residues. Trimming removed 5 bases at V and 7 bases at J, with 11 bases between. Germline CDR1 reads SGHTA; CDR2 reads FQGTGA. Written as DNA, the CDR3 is TGTGCCAGCAGCGTTCCGTTTGGGACCCAGTACTTC. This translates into CASSVPFGTQYF.

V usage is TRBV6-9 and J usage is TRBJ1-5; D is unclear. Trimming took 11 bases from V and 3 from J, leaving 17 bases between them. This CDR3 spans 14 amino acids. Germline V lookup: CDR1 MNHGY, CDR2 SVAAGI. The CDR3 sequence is CAGSGREPNQPQHF. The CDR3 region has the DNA TGTGCCGGTTCTGGGAGGGAACCCAATCAGCCCCAGCATTTT.

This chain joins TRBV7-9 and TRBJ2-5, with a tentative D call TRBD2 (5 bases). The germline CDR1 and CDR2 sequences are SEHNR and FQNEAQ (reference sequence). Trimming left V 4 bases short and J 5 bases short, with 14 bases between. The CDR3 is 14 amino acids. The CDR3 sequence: CASSSGSSMETQYF. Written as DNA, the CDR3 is TGTGCCAGCAGCTCGGGGTCTAGTATGGAGACCCAGTACTTC.

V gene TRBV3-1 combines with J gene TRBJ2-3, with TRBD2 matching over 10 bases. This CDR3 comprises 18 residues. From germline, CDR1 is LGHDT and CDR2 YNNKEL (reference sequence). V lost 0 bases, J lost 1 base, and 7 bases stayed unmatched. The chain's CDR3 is CASSQEVLAGVGTDTQYF. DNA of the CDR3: TGTGCCAGCAGCCAAGAAGTCCTAGCGGGAGTCGGCACAGATACGCAGTATTTT.

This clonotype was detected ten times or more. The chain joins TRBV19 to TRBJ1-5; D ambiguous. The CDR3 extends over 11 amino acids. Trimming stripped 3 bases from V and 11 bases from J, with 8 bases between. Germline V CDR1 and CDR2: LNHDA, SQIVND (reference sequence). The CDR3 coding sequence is TGTGCCAGTAGTATCGACAAGGCCCAGCATTTT. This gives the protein CASSIDKAQHF. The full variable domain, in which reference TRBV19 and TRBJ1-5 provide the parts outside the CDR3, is DGGITQSPKYLFRKEGQNVTLSCEQNLNHDAMYWYRQDPGQGLRLIYYSQIVNDFQKGDIAEGYSVSREKKESFPLTVTSAQKNPTAFYLCASSIDKAQHFGDGTRLSIL.

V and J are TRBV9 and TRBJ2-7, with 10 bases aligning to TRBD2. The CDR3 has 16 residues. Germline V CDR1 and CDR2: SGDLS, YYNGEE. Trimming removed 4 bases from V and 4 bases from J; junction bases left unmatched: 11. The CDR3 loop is CASSPLASGSLYEQYF. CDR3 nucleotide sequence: TGTGCCAGCAGCCCGTTGGCTAGCGGGAGTCTGTACGAGCAGTACTTC. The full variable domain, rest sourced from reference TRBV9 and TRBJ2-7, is DSGVTQTPKHLITATGQRVTLRCSPRSGDLSVYWYQQSLDQGLQFLIQYYNGEERAKGNILERFSAQQFPDLHSELNLSSLELGDSALYFCASSPLASGSLYEQYFGPGTRLTVT.

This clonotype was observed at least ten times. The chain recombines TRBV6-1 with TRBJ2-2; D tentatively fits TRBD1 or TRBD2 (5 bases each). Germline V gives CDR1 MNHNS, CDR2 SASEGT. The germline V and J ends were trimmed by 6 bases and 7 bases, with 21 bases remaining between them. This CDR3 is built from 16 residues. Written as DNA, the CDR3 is TGTGCCAGCAGCCCCCCTCTGGGACCCAAGGGCGGGGAGCTGTTTTTT. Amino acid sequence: CASSPPLGPKGGELFF.

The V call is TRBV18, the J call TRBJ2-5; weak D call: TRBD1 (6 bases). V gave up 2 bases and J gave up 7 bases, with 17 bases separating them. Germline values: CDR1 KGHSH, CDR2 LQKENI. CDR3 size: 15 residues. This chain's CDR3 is CASSPGDPKGVTQYF. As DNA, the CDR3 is TGTGCCAGCTCACCAGGGGACCCTAAGGGGGTGACCCAGTACTTC.

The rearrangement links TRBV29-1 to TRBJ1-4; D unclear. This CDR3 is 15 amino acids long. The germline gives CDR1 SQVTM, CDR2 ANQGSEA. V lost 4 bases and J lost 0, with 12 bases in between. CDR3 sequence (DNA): TGCAGCGTTGCTCACGGCGCGGCAACTAATGAAAAACTGTTTTTT. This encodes CSVAHGAATNEKLFF.

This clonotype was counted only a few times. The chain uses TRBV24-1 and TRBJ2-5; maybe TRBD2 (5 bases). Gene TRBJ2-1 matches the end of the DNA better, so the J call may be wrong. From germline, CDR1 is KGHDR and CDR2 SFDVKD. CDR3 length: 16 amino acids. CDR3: CATSDYSGKLYNEQFF. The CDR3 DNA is TGTGCCACCAGTGATTATTCGGGGAAGTTGTACAATGAGCAGTTCTTC.

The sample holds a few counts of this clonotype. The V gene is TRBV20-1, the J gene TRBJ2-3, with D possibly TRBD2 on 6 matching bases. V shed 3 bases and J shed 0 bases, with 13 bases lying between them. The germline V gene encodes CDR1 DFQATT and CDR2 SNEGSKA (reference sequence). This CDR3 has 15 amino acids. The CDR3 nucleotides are TGCAGTGCTAGGATGCCGGGAGCTAGCACAGATACGCAGTATTTT. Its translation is CSARMPGASTDTQYF.

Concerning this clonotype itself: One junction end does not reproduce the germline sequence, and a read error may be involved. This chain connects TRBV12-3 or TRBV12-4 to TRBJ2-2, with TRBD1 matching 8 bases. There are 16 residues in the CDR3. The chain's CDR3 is CASSSGQGGNAGELFF. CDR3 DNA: TGTGCCAGCAGTTCAGGACAGGGCGGGAACGCCGGGGAGCTGTTTTTT.

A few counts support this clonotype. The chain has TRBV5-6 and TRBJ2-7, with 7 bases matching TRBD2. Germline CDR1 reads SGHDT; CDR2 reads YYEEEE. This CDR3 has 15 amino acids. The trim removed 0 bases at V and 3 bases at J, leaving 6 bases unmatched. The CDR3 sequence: CASSLEFGGGYEQYF. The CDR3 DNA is TGTGCCAGCAGCTTGGAGTTTGGGGGGGGCTACGAGCAGTACTTC.

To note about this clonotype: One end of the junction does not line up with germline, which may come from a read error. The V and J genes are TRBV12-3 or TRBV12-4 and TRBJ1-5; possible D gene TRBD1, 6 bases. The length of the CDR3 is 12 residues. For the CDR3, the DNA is TGTGCCAGCAGTTACTCAGGGGTGGGTATTTTTTTT. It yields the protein CASSYSGVGIFF.

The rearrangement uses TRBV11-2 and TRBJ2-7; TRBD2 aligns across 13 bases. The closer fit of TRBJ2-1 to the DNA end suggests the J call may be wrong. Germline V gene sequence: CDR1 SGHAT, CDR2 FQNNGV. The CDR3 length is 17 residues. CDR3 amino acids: CASSHRGLAGVRAEQFF. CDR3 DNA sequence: TGTGCCAGCAGCCATCGAGGACTAGCGGGAGTGCGGGCGGAGCAGTTCTTC.

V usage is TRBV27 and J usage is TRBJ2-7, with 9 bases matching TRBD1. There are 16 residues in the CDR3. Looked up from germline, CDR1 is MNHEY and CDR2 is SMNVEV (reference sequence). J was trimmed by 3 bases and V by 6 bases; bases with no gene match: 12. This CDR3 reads CASSKPTGTGLYEQYF. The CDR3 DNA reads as TGTGCCAGCAGCAAACCGACCGGGACAGGGCTCTACGAGCAGTACTTC.

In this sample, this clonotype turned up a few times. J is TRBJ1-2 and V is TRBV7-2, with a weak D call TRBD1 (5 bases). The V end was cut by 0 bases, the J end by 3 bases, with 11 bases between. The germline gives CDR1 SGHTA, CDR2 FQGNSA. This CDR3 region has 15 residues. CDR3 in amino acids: CASSLAGGVDYGYTF. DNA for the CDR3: TGTGCCAGCAGCTTAGCGGGGGGGGTCGACTATGGCTACACCTTC.